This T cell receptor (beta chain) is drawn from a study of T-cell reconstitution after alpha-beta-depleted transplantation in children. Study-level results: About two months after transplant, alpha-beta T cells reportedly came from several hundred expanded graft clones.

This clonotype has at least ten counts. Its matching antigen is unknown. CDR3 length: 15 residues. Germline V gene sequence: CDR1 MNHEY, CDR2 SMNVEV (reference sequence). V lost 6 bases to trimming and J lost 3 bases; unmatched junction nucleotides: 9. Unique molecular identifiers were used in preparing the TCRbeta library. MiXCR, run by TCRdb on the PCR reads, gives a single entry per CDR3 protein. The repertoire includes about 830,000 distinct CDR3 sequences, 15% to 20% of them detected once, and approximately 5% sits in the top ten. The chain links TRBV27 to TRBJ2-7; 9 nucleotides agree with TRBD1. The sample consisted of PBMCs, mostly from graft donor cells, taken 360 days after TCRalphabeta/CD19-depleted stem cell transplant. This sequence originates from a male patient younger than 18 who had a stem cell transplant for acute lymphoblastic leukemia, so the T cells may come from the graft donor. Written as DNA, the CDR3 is TGTGCCAGCAGACCCACGGGGACAGGGAGCTACGAGCAGTACTTC. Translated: CASRPTGTGSYEQYF.